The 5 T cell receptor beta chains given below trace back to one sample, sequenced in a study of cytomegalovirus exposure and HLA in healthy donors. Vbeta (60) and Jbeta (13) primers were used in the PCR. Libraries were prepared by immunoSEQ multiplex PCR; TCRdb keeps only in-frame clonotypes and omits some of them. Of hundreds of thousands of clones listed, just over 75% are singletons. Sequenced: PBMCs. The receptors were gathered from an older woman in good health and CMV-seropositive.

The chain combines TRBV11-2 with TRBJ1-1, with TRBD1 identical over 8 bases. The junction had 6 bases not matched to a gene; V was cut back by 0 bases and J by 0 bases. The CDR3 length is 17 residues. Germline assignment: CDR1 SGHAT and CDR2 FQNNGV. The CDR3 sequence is CASSLDRQGALNTEAFF. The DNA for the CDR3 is TGTGCCAGCAGCTTAGATAGGCAGGGGGCTTTGAACACTGAAGCTTTCTTT.

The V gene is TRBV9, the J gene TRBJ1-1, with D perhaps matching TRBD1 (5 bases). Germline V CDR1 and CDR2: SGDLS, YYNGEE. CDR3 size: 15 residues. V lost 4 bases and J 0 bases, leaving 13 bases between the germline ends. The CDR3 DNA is TGTGCCAGCAGCAGAGGGGAGGGTTTGAACACTGAAGCTTTCTTT. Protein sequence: CASSRGEGLNTEAFF.

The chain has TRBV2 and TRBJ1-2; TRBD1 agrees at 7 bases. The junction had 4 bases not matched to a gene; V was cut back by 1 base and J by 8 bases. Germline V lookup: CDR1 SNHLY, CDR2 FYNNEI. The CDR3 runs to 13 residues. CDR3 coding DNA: TGTGCCAGCAGTGAAGAGGCAGGGGGAGGCTACACCTTC. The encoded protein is CASSEEAGGGYTF.

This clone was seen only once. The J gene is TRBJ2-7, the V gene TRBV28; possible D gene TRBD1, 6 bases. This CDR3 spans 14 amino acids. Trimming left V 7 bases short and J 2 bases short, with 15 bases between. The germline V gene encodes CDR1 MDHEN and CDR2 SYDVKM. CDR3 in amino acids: CASTPLTGTYEQYF. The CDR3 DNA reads TGTGCCAGCACCCCCCTGACAGGAACCTACGAGCAGTACTTC.

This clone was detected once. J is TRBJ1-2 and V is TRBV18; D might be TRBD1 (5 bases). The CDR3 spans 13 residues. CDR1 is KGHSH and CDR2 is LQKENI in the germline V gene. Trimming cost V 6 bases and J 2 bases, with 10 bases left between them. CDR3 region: CASSATENYGYTF. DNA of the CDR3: TGTGCCAGCTCCGCGACAGAGAACTATGGCTACACCTTC.